Below, one TCR beta chain is given with its context. This CDR3 region has 12 residues. In germline, CDR1 is KGHSH, CDR2 LQKENI. This entry belongs to a study of T cells expressing NK-cell markers. Overall study: Source material for TCR beta repertoires consisted of sorted CD3+CD56+NKG2C+, CD3+CD56+NKG2C- and CD3+CD56-NKG2C+ T cells. Sequenced donors, eight in total, included seven who were HCMV-seropositive and one who was seronegative.

TCRdb re-called the 5' RACE reads; one entry per CDR3 protein, DNA not given. The record lists roughly 150,000 distinct CDR3 sequences, of which the ten most abundant hold around a sixth. Sequencing was performed on blood T cells: a sorted CD56 or NKG2C T cell subset, CD4+ or CD8+ T cells, or bulk PBMC T cells (not recorded which). The origin of this receptor is a woman aged 18 to 75 in good health. The genes are TRBV18 and TRBJ1-5. CDR3 sequence: CASSPQDQPQHF.